This TCR beta chain is drawn from a study of T cell responses to AZD1222 COVID-19 vaccine (dated by TCRdb to the early 2020s). Regarding the complete study: AZD1222 recipients whose second dose came at about 4 weeks and those whose second dose came at about 12 weeks were combined into one group, since spike-specific TCR depth and breadth did not differ between the two schedules. A total of approximately 240 trial participants underwent TCR sequencing, of whom some 210 received two doses of AZD1222 and about 25 received two doses of the MenACWY control vaccine. Trial participants were enrolled by age into subgroups of 18-55, 56-69 and 70-plus years, and around 150, 28 and 57 TCR-sequenced participants, respectively, were included in these subgroups. Study-wide findings and limitations: Epitopes outside the regions mutated in the B.1.351 and B.1.1.7 variants were reportedly recognized by nearly half of the unique spike-specific TCRs. Most participants were white British and females outnumbered males, and the authors suggested that clonal diversity may have been underestimated. A significant rise in spike-specific TCR breadth and depth was observed after two AZD1222 doses relative to day 0 and relative to MenACWY recipients. Conclusions about previously exposed vaccinees are limited, since just five or six AZD1222 recipients were seropositive for SARS-CoV-2 at baseline. The whole spike protein was spanned by vaccine-associated CD4 TCRs, and dominant responses were seen in regions 160-218 and 743-854. In the small 56-69-year group, the increase in depth fell short of significance, most likely because of low power. Because no samples from the day 14 peak response were available, repertoires could be characterized only after the peak T cell response.

The time point label, as the study defines it: baseline before first vaccination. Vaccinee samples were obtained from the UK trials COV001 and COV002, which included a single-blind randomized controlled phase 2/3 trial of AZD1222 (ChAdOx1 nCoV-19) in healthy adults. For TCRbeta chain sequencing, PBMC samples were collected from trial participants at day 0 and at day 28 after the second dose. Measured from the cysteine to the phenylalanine, the CDR3 is 14 residues long. Only the CDR3 DNA is retained, 42 bases long and in frame from the first base. Based on the germline V gene, the CDR1 and CDR2 sequences are MDHEN and SYDVKM. Trimming at the junction amounts to 3 bases on V and 2 bases on J, and the germline ends lie 10 bases apart. About this clone: Its specific antigen is unknown. No base qualities exist here, and no much larger clone lies one base off it.

The CDR3 regions of human TCRbeta chains were analyzed by immunosequencing. On the authors' methods: TCRs in the repertoires were compared against a reference library of SARS-CoV-2-specific TCRs that had been generated with the MIRA antigen-specificity platform. Breadth was defined as the fraction of unique TCRs that were SARS-CoV-2-associated, and depth was defined as the fraction of total T cells that were SARS-CoV-2-associated. Each spike-specific TCR was assigned to its reactive spike region and to a CD4 or CD8 class using the MIRA data. Log10-transformed breadth and depth values were compared by one-way ANOVA with Sidak's multiple comparisons tests. TCRdb stores this immuneACCESS table with in-frame sequences only. Part of the clones is absent; in the studies checked, under half of the shortfall reflects unresolved V genes, and no reason is known for the rest. Clonal size and the V and J genes are those of that table, whereas D and trimming came from the DNA. The sample table records roughly 150,000 clones; about nine tenths of these occur just once. The top ten clones comprise approximately 1.8% of the sample.

This receptor chain uses TRBV28 and TRBJ1-2; TRBD1 is possibly the D segment (5 matching bases). The source was peripheral blood, collected on day 0 of AZD1222 vaccination. This receptor was identified in an adult in good health. The CDR3 corresponds to CASSFSRDNYGYTF. The DNA sequence is TGTGCCAGCAGTTTCTCCCGGGACAACTATGGCTACACCTTC.